The rows below give T cell receptor beta chains drawn from one sample of a study of cytomegalovirus exposure and HLA in healthy donors. Sequencing used immunoSEQ multiplex PCR; TCRdb keeps in-frame clones, though not all of them. The repertoire consists of 150,000 to 200,000 clones, with roughly 75% occurring once and the leading ten covering around 8%. The sample was PBMCs. These receptors originate from a woman between 40 and 50 years old in good health and CMV-seropositive. Each CDR3 is given with its conserved first and last residue. D genes are given only for firm matches. Only some rows state a clone size, as once, few, many or a class for expanded clones.

-	TRBV28	TRBJ1-6	-	12	CASRGNNSPLHF	TGTGCCAGCCGGGGTAATAATTCACCCCTCCACTTT
TRBD2	TRBV20-1	TRBJ2-7	once	11	CSASREGEQYF	TGCAGTGCTTCCCGGGAGGGCGAGCAGTACTTC
TRBD2	TRBV25-1	TRBJ2-1	-	15	CASSEPSGSQNEQFF	TGTGCCAGCAGTGAACCTAGCGGGAGTCAAAATGAGCAGTTCTTC
-	TRBV14	TRBJ1-1	few	13	CASTSGMNTEAFF	TGTGCCAGCACGTCCGGGATGAACACTGAAGCTTTCTTT
TRBD1	TRBV5-1	TRBJ1-1	-	15	CASTQGARGNTEAFF	TGCGCCAGCACCCAGGGGGCTAGGGGGAACACTGAAGCTTTCTTT
-	TRBV7-9	TRBJ1-1	-	14	CASSTPGRVNEAFF	TGTGCCAGCAGCACCCCCGGGAGAGTGAATGAAGCTTTCTTT
-	TRBV28	TRBJ1-1	-	12	CASTWIGAEAFF	TGTGCCAGCACCTGGATCGGGGCTGAAGCTTTCTTT
-	TRBV6-1	TRBJ2-5	-	12	CASSVLQETQYF	TGTGCCAGCAGTGTCCTCCAAGAGACCCAGTACTTC
-	TRBV19	TRBJ2-7	-	13	CASSISTRYEQYF	TGTGCCAGTAGTATTTCGACGAGGTACGAGCAGTACTTC
-	TRBV10-2	TRBJ2-7	few	11	CAVHREGEQYF	TGCGCCGTCCACAGGGAGGGCGAGCAGTACTTC
TRBD2	TRBV19	TRBJ2-7	once	16	CASSITASGSMDEQYF	TGTGCCAGTAGTATTACCGCTAGCGGGAGTATGGACGAGCAGTACTTC
-	TRBV6-1	TRBJ2-7	-	16	CASSEGALRGDSEQYF	TGTGCCAGCAGTGAAGGGGCTCTTCGTGGGGACTCCGAGCAGTACTTC
-	TRBV6-1	TRBJ2-7	-	16	CASSGLGQIKMAEQYF	TGTGCCAGCAGTGGGCTGGGCCAGATTAAGATGGCCGAGCAGTACTTC
TRBD2	TRBV27	TRBJ2-7	-	16	CASSPGTSGRFYEQYF	TGTGCCAGCAGTCCCGGGACTAGCGGGAGATTCTACGAGCAGTACTTC
-	TRBV2	TRBJ1-5	-	13	CASSRDTSSRGHF	TGTGCCAGCAGTCGGGACACAAGCAGCCGGGGGCATTTT
-	TRBV5-8	TRBJ2-3	-	14	CASSLDWRTDTQYF	TGTGCCAGCAGCCTTGATTGGCGCACAGATACGCAGTATTTT
TRBD2	TRBV19	TRBJ2-7	-	19	CASAAGERGESRFRGEQYF	TGTGCCTCAGCGGCCGGGGAGCGGGGGGAATCTCGTTTTCGAGGCGAGCAGTACTTC
-	TRBV5-1	TRBJ2-1	-	13	CASSLSRADEQFF	TGCGCCAGCAGCTTGTCCAGGGCTGATGAGCAGTTCTTC
-	TRBV19	TRBJ2-6	few	16	CASRLGQRSGANVLTF	TGTGCCAGTAGGCTCGGACAGCGCTCTGGGGCCAACGTCCTGACTTTC
-	TRBV7-3	TRBJ2-1	-	13	CASSLSGGNEQFF	TGTGCCAGCAGCTTAAGCGGCGGCAATGAGCAGTTCTTC
-	TRBV5-1	TRBJ2-5	-	14	CASSQPRGGETQYF	TGCGCCAGCAGTCAACCAAGGGGTGGGGAGACCCAGTACTTC